This T cell receptor (beta chain) was recorded in a study of cytomegalovirus exposure and HLA in healthy donors. About the research overall: The use of the same platform for the 95 to 150 validation repertoires and the roughly 730 first-cohort repertoires was reported by a later analysis. Study-level points and caveats: According to reports, the classifier identified cytomegalovirus status with high specificity and sensitivity.

Separation from the approximately 670-subject first cohort characterized the roughly 130-subject validation cohort, to which the donors belonged. Some clones are missing from TCRdb's copy, which holds only in-frame ones; the method was immunoSEQ multiplex PCR. The sample carries 280,000 or so clones, around nine tenths recorded once. A note on this clone: The antigen is not known.

Germline V gives CDR1 SGHDT, CDR2 YYEEEE. V was cut by 2 bases and J by 0 bases, with 13 bases left in between. The CDR3 is made up of 16 amino acids. This clonotype originated in a young woman in good health and CMV-seronegative. The chain carries TRBV5-6 and TRBJ2-3; no reliable D call. The sequencing sample was made of PBMCs. The CDR3 loop is CASSFFLATSTDTQYF. DNA of the CDR3: TGTGCCAGCAGCTTTTTCCTCGCTACTAGCACAGATACGCAGTATTTT.